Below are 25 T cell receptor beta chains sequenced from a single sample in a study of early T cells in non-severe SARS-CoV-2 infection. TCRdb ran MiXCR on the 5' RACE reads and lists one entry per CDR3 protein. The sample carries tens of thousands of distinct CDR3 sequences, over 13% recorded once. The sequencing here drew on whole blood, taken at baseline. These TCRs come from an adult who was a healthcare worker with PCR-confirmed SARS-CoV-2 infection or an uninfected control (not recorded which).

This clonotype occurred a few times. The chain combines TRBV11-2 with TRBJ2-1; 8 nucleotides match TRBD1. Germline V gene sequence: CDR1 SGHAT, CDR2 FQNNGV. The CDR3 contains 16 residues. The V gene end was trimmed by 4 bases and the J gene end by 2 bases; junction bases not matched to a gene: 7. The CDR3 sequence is CASSSQDRGPYNEQFF. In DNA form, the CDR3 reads TGTGCCAGCAGCTCCCAAGACAGGGGCCCCTACAATGAGCAGTTCTTC.

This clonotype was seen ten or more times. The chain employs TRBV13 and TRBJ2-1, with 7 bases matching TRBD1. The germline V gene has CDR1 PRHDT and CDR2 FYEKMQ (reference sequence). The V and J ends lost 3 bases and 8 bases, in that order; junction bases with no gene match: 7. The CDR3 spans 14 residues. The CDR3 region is CASSLEGGAYEQFF. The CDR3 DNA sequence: TGTGCCAGCAGCTTGGAAGGGGGCGCGTATGAGCAGTTCTTC.

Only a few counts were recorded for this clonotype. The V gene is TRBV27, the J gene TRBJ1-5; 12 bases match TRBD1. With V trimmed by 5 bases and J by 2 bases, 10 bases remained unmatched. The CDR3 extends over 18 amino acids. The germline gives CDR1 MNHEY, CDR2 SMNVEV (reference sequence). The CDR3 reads CASSAYRDRGRGNQPQHF. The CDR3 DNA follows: TGTGCCAGCAGTGCCTATCGGGACAGGGGGCGCGGCAATCAGCCCCAGCATTTT.

The CDR3 is CASTRPGTSQQNTGELFF. CDR3 coding DNA: TGTGCCAGCACCCGACCCGGGACCTCGCAGCAGAACACCGGGGAGCTGTTTTTT. This chain links TRBV7-9 with TRBJ2-2; tentatively, D is TRBD1 or TRBD2 (5 bases each). In germline, CDR1 is SEHNR, CDR2 FQNEAQ (reference sequence). The CDR3 runs 18 residues. V lost 7 bases, J lost 1 base, and 22 bases lay in between.

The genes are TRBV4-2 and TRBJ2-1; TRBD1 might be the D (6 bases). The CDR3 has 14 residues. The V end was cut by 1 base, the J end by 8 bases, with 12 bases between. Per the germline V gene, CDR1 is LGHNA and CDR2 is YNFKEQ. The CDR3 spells CASSQGNRDDEQFF. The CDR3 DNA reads TGTGCCAGCAGCCAAGGAAACAGGGATGATGAGCAGTTCTTC.

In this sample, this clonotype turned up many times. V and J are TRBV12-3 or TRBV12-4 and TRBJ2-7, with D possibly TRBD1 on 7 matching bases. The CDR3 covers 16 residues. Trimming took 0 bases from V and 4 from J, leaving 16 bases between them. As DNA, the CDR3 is TGTGCCAGCAGTTTAGCTCTCGCAGGGGGGCCGTACGAGCAGTACTTC. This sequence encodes CASSLALAGGPYEQYF.

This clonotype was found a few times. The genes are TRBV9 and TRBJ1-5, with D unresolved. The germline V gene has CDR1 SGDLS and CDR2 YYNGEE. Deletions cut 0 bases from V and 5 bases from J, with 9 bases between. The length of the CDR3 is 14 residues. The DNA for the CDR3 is TGTGCCAGCAGCGTAGGGGCACTAGATCAGCCCCAGCATTTT. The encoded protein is CASSVGALDQPQHF.

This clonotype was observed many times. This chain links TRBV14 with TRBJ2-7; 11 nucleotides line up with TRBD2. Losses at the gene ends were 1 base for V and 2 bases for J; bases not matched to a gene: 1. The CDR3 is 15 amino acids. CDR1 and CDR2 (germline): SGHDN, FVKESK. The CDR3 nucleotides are TGTGCCAGCAGCCAAGGACTAGCGGGAACCTACGAGCAGTACTTC. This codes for CASSQGLAGTYEQYF.

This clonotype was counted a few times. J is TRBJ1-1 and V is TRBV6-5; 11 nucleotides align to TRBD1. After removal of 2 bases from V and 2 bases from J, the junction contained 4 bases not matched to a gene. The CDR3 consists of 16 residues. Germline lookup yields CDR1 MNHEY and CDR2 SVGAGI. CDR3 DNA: TGTGCCAGCAGTTACACTAGGACAGGGGGCAACACTGAAGCTTTCTTT. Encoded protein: CASSYTRTGGNTEAFF.

CDR3 DNA: TGTGCCAGCAGTTACCCTGGGCTTGATGAGCAGTTCTTC. It is translated as CASSYPGLDEQFF. This rearrangement joins TRBV6-5 to TRBJ2-1, with D unresolved. Trimming shortened V by 2 bases and J by 8 bases, and 10 bases separated the two germline ends. The CDR3 consists of 13 residues. CDR1 and CDR2 from the germline V gene are MNHEY and SVGAGI.

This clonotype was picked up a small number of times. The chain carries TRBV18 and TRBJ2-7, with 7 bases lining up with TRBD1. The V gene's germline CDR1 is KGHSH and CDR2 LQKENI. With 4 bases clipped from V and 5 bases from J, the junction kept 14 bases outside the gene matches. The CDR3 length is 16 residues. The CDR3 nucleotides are TGTGCCAGCTCACTCGGGCACAGGGGAAATAGTGACGAGCAGTACTTC. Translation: CASSLGHRGNSDEQYF.

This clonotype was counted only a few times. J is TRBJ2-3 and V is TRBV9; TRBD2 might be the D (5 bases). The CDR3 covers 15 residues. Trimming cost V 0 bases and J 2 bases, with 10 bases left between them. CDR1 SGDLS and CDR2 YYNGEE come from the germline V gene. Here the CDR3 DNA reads TGTGCCAGCAGCGTAGAGACGGGATTCACAGATACGCAGTATTTT. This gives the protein CASSVETGFTDTQYF.

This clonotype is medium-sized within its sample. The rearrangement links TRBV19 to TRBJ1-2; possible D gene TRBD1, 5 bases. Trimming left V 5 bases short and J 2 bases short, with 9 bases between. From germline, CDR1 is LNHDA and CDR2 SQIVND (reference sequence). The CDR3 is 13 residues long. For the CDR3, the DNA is TGTGCCAGTAGTTCGCGACAGAACTATGGCTACACCTTC. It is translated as CASSSRQNYGYTF.

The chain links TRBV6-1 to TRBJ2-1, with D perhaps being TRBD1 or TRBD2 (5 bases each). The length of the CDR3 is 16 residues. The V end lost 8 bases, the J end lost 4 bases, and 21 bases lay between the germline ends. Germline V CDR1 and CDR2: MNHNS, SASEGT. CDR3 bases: TGTGCCAGCGCCGGCGAGGGACGTGGGTTTTACAATGAGCAGTTCTTC. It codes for CASAGEGRGFYNEQFF.

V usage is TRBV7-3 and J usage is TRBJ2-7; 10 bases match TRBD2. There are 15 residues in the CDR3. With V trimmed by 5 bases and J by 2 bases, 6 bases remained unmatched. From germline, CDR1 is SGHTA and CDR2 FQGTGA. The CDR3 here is CASSPLAGVPYEQYF. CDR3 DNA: TGTGCCAGCAGCCCCCTAGCGGGAGTTCCCTACGAGCAGTACTTC. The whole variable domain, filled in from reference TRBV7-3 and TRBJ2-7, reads GAGVSQTPSNKVTEKGKYVELRCDPISGHTALYWYRQSLGQGPEFLIYFQGTGAADDSGLPNDRFFAVRPEGSVSTLKIQRTERGDSAVYLCASSPLAGVPYEQYFGPGTRLTVT.

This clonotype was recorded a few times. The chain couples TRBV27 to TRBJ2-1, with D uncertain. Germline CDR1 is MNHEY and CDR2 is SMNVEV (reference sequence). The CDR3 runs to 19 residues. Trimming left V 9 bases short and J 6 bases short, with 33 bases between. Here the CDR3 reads CASTTSESLTPWLVNEQFF. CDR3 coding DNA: TGTGCCAGTACCACCTCGGAGTCTCTGACGCCCTGGCTGGTCAATGAGCAGTTCTTC.

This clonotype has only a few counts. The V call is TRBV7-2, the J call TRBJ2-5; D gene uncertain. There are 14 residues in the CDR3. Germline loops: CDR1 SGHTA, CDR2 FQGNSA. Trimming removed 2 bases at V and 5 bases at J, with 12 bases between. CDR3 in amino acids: CASSLRAIGETQYF. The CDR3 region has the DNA TGTGCCAGCAGCTTAAGAGCGATAGGGGAGACCCAGTACTTC. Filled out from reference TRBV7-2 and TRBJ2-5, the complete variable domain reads GAGVSQSPSNKVTEKGKDVELRCDPISGHTALYWYRQSLGQGLEFLIYFQGNSAPDKSGLPSDRFSAERTGGSVSTLTIQRTQQEDSAVYLCASSLRAIGETQYFGPGTRLLVL.

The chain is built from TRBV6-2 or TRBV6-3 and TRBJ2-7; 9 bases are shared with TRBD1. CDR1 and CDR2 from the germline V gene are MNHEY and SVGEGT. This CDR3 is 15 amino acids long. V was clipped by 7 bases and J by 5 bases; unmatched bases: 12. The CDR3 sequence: CASNGGTGNINEQYF. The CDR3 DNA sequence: TGTGCCAGCAACGGGGGGACAGGGAATATAAACGAGCAGTACTTC.

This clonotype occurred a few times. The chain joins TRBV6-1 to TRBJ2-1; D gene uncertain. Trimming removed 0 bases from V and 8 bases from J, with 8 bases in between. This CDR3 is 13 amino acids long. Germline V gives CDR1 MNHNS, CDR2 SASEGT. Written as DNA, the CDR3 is TGTGCCAGCAGTGAAGCGCACGGGTATGAGCAGTTCTTC. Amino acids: CASSEAHGYEQFF.

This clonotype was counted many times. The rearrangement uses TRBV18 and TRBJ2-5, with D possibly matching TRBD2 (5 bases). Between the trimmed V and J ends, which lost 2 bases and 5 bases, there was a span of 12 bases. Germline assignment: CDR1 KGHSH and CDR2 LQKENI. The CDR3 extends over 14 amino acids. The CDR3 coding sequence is TGTGCCAGCTCACCATTGAAGACTACGGAGACCCAGTACTTC. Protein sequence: CASSPLKTTETQYF.

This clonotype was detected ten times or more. CDR3 sequence reads: CASSLVSGGDEQYF. The CDR3 coding sequence is TGTGCCAGCAGCTTAGTTTCAGGAGGGGACGAGCAGTACTTC. The chain couples TRBV7-6 to TRBJ2-7, with D perhaps matching TRBD2 (6 bases). The V end was cut by 1 base, the J end by 5 bases, with 12 bases between. The CDR3 spans 14 residues. Germline V gene lookup returns CDR1 SGHVS and CDR2 FNYEAQ.

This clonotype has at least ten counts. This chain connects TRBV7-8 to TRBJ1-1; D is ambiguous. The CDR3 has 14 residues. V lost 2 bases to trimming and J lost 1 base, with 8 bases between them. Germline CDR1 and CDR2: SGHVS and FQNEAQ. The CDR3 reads CASSLISGNTEAFF. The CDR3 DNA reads TGTGCCAGCAGCTTAATTAGCGGGAACACTGAAGCTTTCTTT.

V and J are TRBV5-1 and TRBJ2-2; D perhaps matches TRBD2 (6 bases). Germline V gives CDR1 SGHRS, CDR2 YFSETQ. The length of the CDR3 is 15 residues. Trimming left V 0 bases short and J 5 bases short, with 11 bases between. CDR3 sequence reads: CASSLAGGETGELFF. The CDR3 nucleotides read TGCGCCAGCAGCTTGGCCGGAGGGGAGACCGGGGAGCTGTTTTTT.

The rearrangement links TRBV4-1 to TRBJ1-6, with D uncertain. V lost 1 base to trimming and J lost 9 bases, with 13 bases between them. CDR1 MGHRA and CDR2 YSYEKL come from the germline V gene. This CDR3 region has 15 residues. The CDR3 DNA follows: TGCGCCAGCAGCCAAGTAGGGTTTATACTTTCACCCCTCCACTTT. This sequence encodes CASSQVGFILSPLHF.

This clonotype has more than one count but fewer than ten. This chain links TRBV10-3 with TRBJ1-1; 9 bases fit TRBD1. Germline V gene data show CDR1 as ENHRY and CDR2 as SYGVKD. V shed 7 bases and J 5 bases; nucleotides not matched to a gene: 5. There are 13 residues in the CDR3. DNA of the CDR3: TGTGCCATCACCGGGACAGGGAGGACTGAAGCTTTCTTT. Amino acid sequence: CAITGTGRTEAFF.